Below are 20 T cell receptor beta chains sequenced from a single sample in a study of T-cell memory formation after mild COVID-19. TCRdb reanalysed the 5' RACE reads using MiXCR and keeps one entry per CDR3 protein. The sample consists of 92,000 or so distinct CDR3 sequences, over 12% of them appearing once. Sequencing was performed on PBMCs or a T cell subset sorted from them (not recorded which). The receptors come from a man between 18 and 35 years old who had mild COVID-19 (a few samples of this study predate the infection). Cell type and time point are not known.

The genes are TRBV6-2 or TRBV6-3 and TRBJ2-5, with no clear D. Trimming stripped 5 bases from V and 5 bases from J, with 3 bases between. Per the germline V gene, CDR1 is MNHEY and CDR2 is SVGEGT. The CDR3 covers 10 residues. The CDR3 DNA follows: TGTGCCAGCAGTCATGAGACCCAGTACTTC. The encoded protein is CASSHETQYF.

This clonotype has just a few counts. The chain couples TRBV5-6 to TRBJ2-2; no clear D. Between the trimmed V and J ends, which lost 4 bases and 6 bases, there was a span of 10 bases. The CDR3 runs 13 residues. CDR1 is SGHDT, CDR2 YYEEEE, per germline. CDR3 amino acids: CASSPEGAGELFF. CDR3 nucleotide sequence: TGTGCCAGCAGCCCCGAAGGTGCCGGGGAGCTGTTTTTT.

This clonotype has more than one count but fewer than ten. This chain uses TRBV4-2 with TRBJ2-3, with unresolved D. The CDR3 contains 18 residues. Germline V gene sequence: CDR1 LGHNA, CDR2 YNFKEQ. The V end was cut by 4 bases, the J end by 2 bases, with 22 bases between. CDR3 in amino acids: CASSRPDDGPSNTDTQYF. The CDR3 DNA follows: TGTGCCAGCAGCCGGCCTGACGACGGGCCCTCAAACACAGATACGCAGTATTTT.

This clonotype was found a few times. This rearrangement joins TRBV4-3 to TRBJ2-5; 10 bases line up with TRBD1. Germline assignment: CDR1 LGHNA and CDR2 YSLEER. The V segment lost 3 bases and the J segment 1 base; nucleotides outside the gene matches: 2. The CDR3 has 15 amino acids. The CDR3 here is CASSHGTGAQETQYF. For the CDR3, the DNA is TGCGCCAGCAGCCACGGGACAGGGGCCCAAGAGACCCAGTACTTC.

The CDR3 loop reads CASSPGGRGDTEAFF. The CDR3 DNA reads as TGTGCCAGCAGCCCTGGGGGTAGGGGGGACACTGAAGCTTTCTTT. V is TRBV6-5 and J is TRBJ1-1; perhaps TRBD1 as D (6 bases). Trimming stripped 6 bases from V and 3 bases from J, with 17 bases between. The CDR3 loop spans 15 amino acids. Germline values: CDR1 MNHEY, CDR2 SVGAGI.

This clonotype was seen a few times. J is TRBJ1-1 and V is TRBV20-1; 7 bases line up with TRBD1. The CDR3 covers 14 residues. Germline CDR1 reads DFQATT; CDR2 reads SNEGSKA (reference sequence). The ends lost 0 bases at V and 4 bases at J; junction bases unmatched: 5. The CDR3 bases are TGCAGTGCTAGAGAGGGGAACAGGGGCACTGAAGCTTTCTTT. Its translation: CSAREGNRGTEAFF.

This clonotype appeared a few times. The chain uses TRBV27 and TRBJ1-2, with D tentatively TRBD1 (5 bases). CDR1 is MNHEY, CDR2 SMNVEV, per germline (reference sequence). Trimming shortened V by 6 bases and J by 5 bases, and 22 bases separated the two germline ends. This CDR3 region has 16 residues. This CDR3 reads CASSPAASGFMYGYTF. The CDR3 DNA follows: TGTGCCAGCAGCCCCGCGGCTTCAGGGTTCATGTATGGCTACACCTTC.

The rearrangement links TRBV6-6 to TRBJ2-2; 12 bases agree with TRBD2. The V gene end was trimmed by 7 bases and the J gene end by 4 bases; junction bases not matched to a gene: 7. The CDR3 is 16 residues long. Germline CDR1 is MNHNY and CDR2 is SVGAGI (reference sequence). CDR3 sequence: CASKASGGAATGELFF. The CDR3 bases are TGTGCCAGCAAGGCTAGCGGGGGGGCGGCCACCGGGGAGCTGTTTTTT.

The sample holds a few counts of this clonotype. The V and J genes are TRBV9 and TRBJ2-2, with D maybe TRBD1 (6 bases). The length of the CDR3 is 11 residues. Germline V gene sequence: CDR1 SGDLS, CDR2 YYNGEE. The V end was cut by 9 bases, the J end by 12 bases, with 15 bases between. CDR3 protein: CATKRGMKLFF. Here the CDR3 DNA reads TGTGCCACCAAGAGGGGGATGAAGCTGTTTTTT.

This clonotype was seen only a few times. The CDR3 protein is CASSLGGGLGGYTF. DNA of the CDR3: TGTGCCAGCAGTCTGGGGGGGGGTCTGGGTGGCTACACCTTC. The chain has TRBV27 and TRBJ1-2, with D possibly TRBD1 on 5 matching bases. Per germline, CDR1 MNHEY and CDR2 SMNVEV (reference sequence). The CDR3 consists of 14 residues. V was clipped by 5 bases and J by 7 bases, with 17 bases between them.

This clonotype was seen more than once but under ten times. The genes are TRBV3-1 and TRBJ1-6; TRBD1 might be the D (5 bases). This CDR3 contains 12 residues. CDR1 is LGHDT, CDR2 YNNKEL, per germline (reference sequence). CDR3 coding DNA: TGTGCTTCCGCAGGAGGGGTTTCACCCCTCCACTTT. Protein: CASAGGVSPLHF.

This clonotype has a handful of counts. V gene TRBV7-6 combines with J gene TRBJ2-4; 11 nucleotides line up with TRBD1. Germline V lookup: CDR1 SGHVS, CDR2 FNYEAQ. The CDR3 is 16 amino acids. Trimming removed 5 bases from V and 3 bases from J; junction bases left unmatched: 6. CDR3 residues: CASSAGTGGVKNIQYF. CDR3 in DNA: TGTGCCAGCAGCGCCGGGACAGGGGGTGTCAAAAACATTCAGTACTTC.

This clonotype was detected only a few times. This chain uses TRBV6-5 with TRBJ2-2, with D possibly matching TRBD2 (6 bases). The CDR3 runs to 17 residues. Trimming removed 0 bases from V and 4 bases from J, with 15 bases in between. Germline assignment: CDR1 MNHEY and CDR2 SVGAGI. CDR3 nucleotide sequence: TGTGCCAGCAGTTACTCGGGGGGTGGCGATCTCACCGGGGAGCTGTTTTTT. Its translation is CASSYSGGGDLTGELFF.

This clonotype occurred a few times. The chain joins TRBV7-2 to TRBJ2-6, with D perhaps TRBD1 or TRBD2 (5 bases each). The germline V and J ends were trimmed by 5 bases and 13 bases, with 15 bases remaining between them. The CDR3 loop spans 13 amino acids. Germline-derived CDR1 and CDR2 are SGHTA and FQGNSA. The CDR3 DNA follows: TGTGCCAGCAGCGACGGGACCTTCGGGGTCCTGACTTTC. Amino acids: CASSDGTFGVLTF.

This clonotype was seen ten or more times. CDR3 in amino acids: CASSFEGYNEQFF. Here the CDR3 DNA reads TGTGCCAGCAGCTTCGAGGGCTACAATGAGCAGTTCTTC. This chain connects TRBV7-2 to TRBJ2-1; D perhaps matches TRBD2 (5 bases). The V gene's germline CDR1 is SGHTA and CDR2 FQGNSA. The CDR3 spans 13 residues. The ends were cut back, 3 bases at V and 3 bases at J, with 6 bases in the middle.

This clonotype has ten or more counts. This chain joins TRBV5-1 and TRBJ2-7; 10 positions match TRBD1. Germline lookup yields CDR1 SGHRS and CDR2 YFSETQ. Trimming removed 0 bases from V and 5 bases from J; junction bases left unmatched: 5. The CDR3 contains 15 residues. The DNA of the CDR3 is TGCGCCAGCAGCTTGGAGGGACAGGGGAGTGACGAGCAGTACTTC. This gives the protein CASSLEGQGSDEQYF.

V usage is TRBV12-3 or TRBV12-4 and J usage is TRBJ2-1; TRBD2 matches at 9 bases. The CDR3 runs 14 residues. The ends lost 3 bases at V and 9 bases at J; junction bases unmatched: 6. Here the CDR3 reads CASSLGGGVGEQFF. In DNA, the CDR3 is TGTGCCAGCAGTTTGGGCGGGGGGGTAGGTGAGCAGTTCTTC.

The chain carries TRBV11-2 and TRBJ1-4; D gene ambiguous. Germline CDR1 and CDR2: SGHAT and FQNNGV. The CDR3 totals 15 residues. The V and J ends lost 3 bases and 5 bases respectively, with 13 bases between them. The CDR3 DNA sequence: TGTGCCAGCAGCTTCGGCCACAGCCGAAATGAAAAACTGTTTTTT. This sequence encodes CASSFGHSRNEKLFF.

At least ten counts were recorded for this clonotype. The CDR3 DNA follows: TGTGCCAGCAGTTACTCGCAAGGCACTGAAGCTTTCTTT. Translating it yields CASSYSQGTEAFF. The chain has TRBV6-6 and TRBJ1-1, with D unresolved. The ends were cut back, 0 bases at V and 4 bases at J, with 6 bases in the middle. The CDR3 has 13 residues. Germline V gene lookup returns CDR1 MNHNY and CDR2 SVGAGI (reference sequence).

The rearrangement joins TRBV4-1 to TRBJ1-4, with TRBD1 matching over 7 bases. Germline trimming cut 3 bases from V and 5 bases from J; bases unmatched to any gene: 9. The germline gives CDR1 MGHRA, CDR2 YSYEKL. The CDR3 contains 16 residues. In DNA, the CDR3 is TGCGCCAGCAGCCACCCAGGGGGGGTACCCAATGAAAAACTGTTTTTT. Its translation: CASSHPGGVPNEKLFF.